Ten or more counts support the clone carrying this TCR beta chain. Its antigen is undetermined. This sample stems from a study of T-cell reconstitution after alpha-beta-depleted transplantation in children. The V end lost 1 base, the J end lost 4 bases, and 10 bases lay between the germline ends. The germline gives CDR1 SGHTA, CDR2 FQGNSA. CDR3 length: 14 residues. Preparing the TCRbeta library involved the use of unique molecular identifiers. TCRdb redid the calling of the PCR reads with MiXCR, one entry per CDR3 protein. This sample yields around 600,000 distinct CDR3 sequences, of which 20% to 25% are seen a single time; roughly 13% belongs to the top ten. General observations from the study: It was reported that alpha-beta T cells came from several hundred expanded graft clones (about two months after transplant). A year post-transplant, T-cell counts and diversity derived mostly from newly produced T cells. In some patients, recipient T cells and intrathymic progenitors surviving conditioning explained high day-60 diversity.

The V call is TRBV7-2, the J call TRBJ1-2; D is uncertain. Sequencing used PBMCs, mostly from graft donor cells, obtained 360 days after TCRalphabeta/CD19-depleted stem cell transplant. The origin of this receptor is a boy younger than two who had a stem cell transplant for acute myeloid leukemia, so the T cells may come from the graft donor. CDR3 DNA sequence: TGTGCCAGCAGCTTAGTCCCCGAAGCCTATGGCTACACCTTC. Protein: CASSLVPEAYGYTF.